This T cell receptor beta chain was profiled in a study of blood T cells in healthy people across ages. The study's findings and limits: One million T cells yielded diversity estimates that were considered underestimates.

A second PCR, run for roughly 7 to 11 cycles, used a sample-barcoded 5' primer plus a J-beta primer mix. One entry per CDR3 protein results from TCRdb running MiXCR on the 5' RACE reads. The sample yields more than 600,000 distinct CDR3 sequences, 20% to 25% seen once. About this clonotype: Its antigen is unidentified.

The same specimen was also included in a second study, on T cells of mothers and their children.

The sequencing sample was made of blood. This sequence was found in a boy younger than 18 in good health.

CDR3 residues: CASSPGTGEKFYGYTF. The CDR3, as DNA: TGCGCCAGCAGCCCCGGGACAGGGGAGAAGTTTTATGGCTACACCTTC. The chain joins TRBV10-1 to TRBJ1-2, with 10 bases matching TRBD1. Germline V gene lookup returns CDR1 WNHNN and CDR2 SYGVQD (reference sequence). The CDR3 contains 16 residues. The V gene end was trimmed by 6 bases and the J gene end by 5 bases; junction bases not matched to a gene: 12.